This T cell receptor (beta chain) was captured by sequencing in a study of T cell repertoires in cytomegalovirus infection. Study-level findings and limits: Clonotype analysis showed dominance of the ex vivo response by HLA-C-restricted CMV-specific TCR beta clonotypes.

A remark on this clonotype: Its antigen is not known.

The junction had 9 bases not matched to a gene; V was cut back by 3 bases and J by 4 bases. The CDR3 is made up of 16 amino acids. TCRdb reprocessed the reads with MiXCR, giving one entry per CDR3 protein. The table lists under 500,000 distinct CDR3 sequences, 40% to 50% of them singletons. The chain uses TRBV12-3 or TRBV12-4 and TRBJ1-5, with 7 positions matching TRBD1. The TCR sequence derives from a human donor in good health (CMV status not recorded). Some clones in this sample may be carry-over from other donors' samples. Sequenced material: cultured PBMCs, taken from culture after CMV antigen stimulation. CDR3 loop: CASSLVSTGRNQPQHF. In DNA, the CDR3 is TGTGCCAGCAGTTTGGTATCGACAGGGCGGAATCAGCCCCAGCATTTT.